Following are 15 T cell receptor beta chains from one sample sequenced in a study of blood T cell repertoires in COVID-19. Using immunoSEQ multiplex PCR, the repertoire was profiled, and TCRdb retains in-frame clones only, with some absent. The sample consists of roughly 290,000 clones, around 87% of them appearing once. The sample taken for sequencing was peripheral blood. The origin of the receptors is a woman in her twenties or thirties who had recovered from COVID-19.

This clone was counted once. This chain uses TRBV27 with TRBJ2-5, with 7 bases identical to TRBD1. The CDR3 contains 14 residues. V gave up 3 bases and J gave up 5 bases; unmatched junction bases: 6. CDR1 is MNHEY, CDR2 SMNVEV, per germline (reference sequence). The chain's CDR3 is CASSFIGTAETQYF. The DNA for the CDR3 is TGTGCCAGCAGTTTCATAGGGACAGCTGAGACCCAGTACTTC.

About this clone itself: Within the sample, other DNA sequences also encode this same CDR3. The J gene is TRBJ2-7, the V gene TRBV19; a weak D match, TRBD1 (6 bases). The CDR3 spans 14 residues. V gave up 5 bases and J gave up 2 bases, with 13 bases separating them. Germline lookup yields CDR1 LNHDA and CDR2 SQIVND (reference sequence). This CDR3 reads CASSPGTSTYEQYF. The CDR3 nucleotides read TGTGCCAGTAGTCCCGGGACATCAACCTACGAGCAGTACTTC. Supplemented by reference TRBV19 and TRBJ2-7, the full variable domain reads DGGITQSPKYLFRKEGQNVTLSCEQNLNHDAMYWYRQDPGQGLRLIYYSQIVNDFQKGDIAEGYSVSREKKESFPLTVTSAQKNPTAFYLCASSPGTSTYEQYFGPGTRLTVT.

This clone turned up a few times. The chain links TRBV6-2 or TRBV6-3 to TRBJ1-4; D unresolved. Per the germline V gene, CDR1 is MNHEY and CDR2 is SVGEGT. V was cut by 0 bases and J by 4 bases, with 12 bases left in between. The CDR3 is made up of 16 amino acids. In DNA, the CDR3 is TGTGCCAGCAGTTACTCGACTTCGGGGAGTAATGAAAAACTGTTTTTT. Its translation: CASSYSTSGSNEKLFF.

This sequence joins TRBV3-1 (or the pseudogene TRBV3-2) and TRBJ2-7, with D maybe TRBD2 (6 bases). Germline lookup yields CDR1 LGHDT and CDR2 YNNKEL (reference sequence). The CDR3 sequence is 14 residues long. V was clipped by 2 bases and J by 4 bases, with 12 bases between them. CDR3 residues: CASSQRLALYEQYF. Written as DNA, the CDR3 is TGTGCCAGCAGCCAAAGGCTAGCGCTATACGAGCAGTACTTC.

The table lists this clone with a count of one. In the same sample, other DNA sequences code for this CDR3. The rearrangement joins TRBV19 to TRBJ2-1; TRBD2 is a possible D gene (6 bases). The CDR3 is 13 amino acids. Germline CDR1 is LNHDA and CDR2 is SQIVND (reference sequence). The ends were cut back, 6 bases at V and 1 base at J, with 7 bases in the middle. This CDR3 reads CASSGSSYNEQFF. CDR3 coding DNA: TGTGCCAGTAGCGGGAGTTCCTACAATGAGCAGTTCTTC.

The gene calls are TRBV7-2 and TRBJ1-2, with D possibly being TRBD1 (5 bases). The CDR3 runs 15 residues. The germline CDR1 and CDR2 sequences are SGHTA and FQGNSA. V lost 4 bases and J lost 4, with 16 bases in between. The CDR3 sequence is CASSSQQAPSYGYTF. Written as DNA, the CDR3 is TGTGCCAGCAGCTCCCAACAGGCCCCTAGCTATGGCTACACCTTC.

The CDR3 sequence: CASSSTGNTEAFF. The CDR3 DNA reads TGTGCCAGCAGTTCCACAGGGAACACTGAAGCTTTCTTT. J is TRBJ1-1 and V is TRBV5-6, with D possibly matching TRBD1 (5 bases). Between the trimmed V and J ends, which lost 5 bases and 1 base, there was a span of 9 bases. The V gene's germline CDR1 is SGHDT and CDR2 YYEEEE. This CDR3 region has 13 residues.

V usage is TRBV5-6 and J usage is TRBJ2-7, with 7 bases matching TRBD1. The CDR3 is made up of 16 amino acids. Germline V gene lookup returns CDR1 SGHDT and CDR2 YYEEEE. V was clipped by 2 bases and J by 0 bases; unmatched bases: 8. The CDR3 DNA reads TGTGCCAGCAGCTTCCGGACAGGCCCCAACTCCTACGAGCAGTACTTC. Encoded protein: CASSFRTGPNSYEQYF.

The chain is built from TRBV5-1 and TRBJ2-5; TRBD2 agrees at 10 bases. V gave up 2 bases and J gave up 5 bases; unmatched junction bases: 6. The CDR3 contains 15 residues. Germline V gene data show CDR1 as SGHRS and CDR2 as YFSETQ. The CDR3 spells CASSLASGSGETQYF. The CDR3 region has the DNA TGCGCCAGCAGCTTAGCTAGCGGGAGTGGGGAGACCCAGTACTTC. Together with reference TRBV5-1 and TRBJ2-5, the CDR3 gives the full variable domain: KAGVTQTPRYLIKTRGQQVTLSCSPISGHRSVSWYQQTPGQGLQFLFEYFSETQRNKGNFPGRFSGRQFSNSRSEMNVSTLELGDSALYLCASSLASGSGETQYFGPGTRLLVL.

This clone was observed a few times. The chain has TRBV5-1 and TRBJ2-7; 7 bases fit TRBD1. Per the germline V gene, CDR1 is SGHRS and CDR2 is YFSETQ. The CDR3 is 14 amino acids. With 0 bases clipped from V and 3 bases from J, the junction kept 3 bases outside the gene matches. The CDR3 coding sequence is TGCGCCAGCAGCTTGGCCCAGGGGGACTACGAGCAGTACTTC. It yields the protein CASSLAQGDYEQYF.

V is TRBV19 and J is TRBJ2-2; TRBD2 aligns across 9 bases. The germline gives CDR1 LNHDA, CDR2 SQIVND (reference sequence). Trimming removed 5 bases from V and 0 bases from J; junction bases left unmatched: 4. CDR3 length: 16 residues. CDR3 amino acids: CASSWGGRANTGELFF. CDR3 in DNA: TGTGCCAGTAGTTGGGGCGGGAGGGCGAACACCGGGGAGCTGTTTTTT.

The V and J genes are TRBV9 and TRBJ1-2; the D gene is possibly TRBD1 (6 bases). Trimming cost V 1 base and J 4 bases, with 14 bases left between them. Germline assignment: CDR1 SGDLS and CDR2 YYNGEE. The CDR3 runs 15 residues. CDR3 amino acids: CASSVRQGIGYGYTF. The CDR3 DNA follows: TGTGCCAGCAGCGTACGGCAGGGGATTGGCTATGGCTACACCTTC. Combining the CDR3 with reference TRBV9 and TRBJ1-2 gives the whole variable domain DSGVTQTPKHLITATGQRVTLRCSPRSGDLSVYWYQQSLDQGLQFLIQYYNGEERAKGNILERFSAQQFPDLHSELNLSSLELGDSALYFCASSVRQGIGYGYTFGSGTRLTVV.

V usage is TRBV5-1 and J usage is TRBJ2-3; TRBD2 aligns across 8 bases. The trim removed 5 bases at V and 3 bases at J, leaving 8 bases unmatched. The CDR3 extends over 15 amino acids. Germline V gives CDR1 SGHRS, CDR2 YFSETQ. The CDR3 sequence: CASRPSGSRTDTQYF. In nucleotides, the CDR3 is TGCGCCAGCAGACCTAGCGGGTCCCGGACAGATACGCAGTATTTT. Together with reference TRBV5-1 and TRBJ2-3, the CDR3 gives the full variable domain: KAGVTQTPRYLIKTRGQQVTLSCSPISGHRSVSWYQQTPGQGLQFLFEYFSETQRNKGNFPGRFSGRQFSNSRSEMNVSTLELGDSALYLCASRPSGSRTDTQYFGPGTRLTVL.

This chain connects TRBV6-5 to TRBJ2-7; TRBD2 might be the D (7 bases). Trimming took 6 bases from V and 0 from J, leaving 15 bases between them. Germline values: CDR1 MNHEY, CDR2 SVGAGI. The CDR3 is 15 amino acids. In DNA form, the CDR3 reads TGTGCCAGCAGGCGTAGGGGGGGAGACTCCTACGAGCAGTACTTC. It is translated as CASRRRGGDSYEQYF.

This chain joins TRBV6-1 and TRBJ1-5, with D unresolved. Germline values: CDR1 MNHNS, CDR2 SASEGT. CDR3 length: 14 amino acids. The V end was cut by 2 bases, the J end by 2 bases, with 7 bases between. The CDR3 nucleotides read TGTGCCAGCAGTGAAAGGAGGGGCAATCAGCCCCAGCATTTT. Its translation: CASSERRGNQPQHF.